Described below is a single TCR beta chain sequence and its context. Its specificity is not known. The sample is drawn from a study of identifying expanded T cells in peripheral blood. The study's findings and limits: Over two and four weeks, about 15 and 18 clones changed, versus approximately 1.2 between replicates. Two-week clone count variance significantly increased as total template count grew.

Profiled with immunoSEQ multiplex PCR; TCRdb holds only in-frame clones, not every one. The sample includes 95,000 to 100,000 clones, around 90% of them seen just once. Healthy donors had no documented immune events, such as infections, while sampled. The ends were cut back, 4 bases at V and 4 bases at J, with 12 bases in the middle. CDR1 and CDR2 from the germline V gene are SGDLS and YYNGEE. The CDR3 contains 14 residues. The gene calls are TRBV9 and TRBJ1-3; D uncertain. The sequence was collected from a person between 18 and 69 years old in good health. The sample was blood. The CDR3 here is CASSPNDGGNTIYF. The CDR3 DNA reads as TGTGCCAGCAGCCCTAACGACGGCGGAAACACCATATATTTT.